The subject of this entry is one T cell receptor (beta chain). Genomic DNA for unsorted samples was obtained from 70 million to 100 million PBMCs. This entry belongs to a study of shared clonotypes between healthy human individuals. The CDR3 totals 12 residues. Trimming took off 4 bases at V and 5 bases at J, with 8 bases between the two ends. From germline, CDR1 is MNHEY and CDR2 SVGAGI. Sequencing was performed with immunoSEQ multiplex PCR; in TCRdb, only in-frame clones are kept and a portion is missing. The top ten clones hold 12% of a sample with roughly 500,000 clones, roughly 80% of them seen once.

The chain combines TRBV6-5 with TRBJ1-1, with unresolved D. This TCR came from a woman between 40 and 55 years old in good health. Some clones in this sample may be carry-over from other donors' samples. The sample was PBMCs. CDR3 in DNA: TGTGCCAGCAGTTCGAGTCTTACTGAAGCTTTCTTT. Translating gives CASSSSLTEAFF.